The entry below describes one TCR beta chain. Its antigen is as yet unknown. These data come from a study of cytomegalovirus exposure and HLA in healthy donors. The wider study: A data release that came early held tens of millions of unique TCRs from HLA-typed donors.

PCR employed 60 Vbeta and 13 Jbeta primers. Libraries were prepared by immunoSEQ multiplex PCR; TCRdb keeps only in-frame clonotypes and omits some of them. This table holds 95,000 to 100,000 clones, over 60% found once. Regarding the study as a whole: The study labeled around 160 TCR beta chains cytomegalovirus-associated.

The germline V gene has CDR1 SNHLY and CDR2 FYNNEI. Trimming shortened V by 6 bases and J by 4 bases, and 15 bases separated the two germline ends. The CDR3 extends over 14 amino acids. The chain links TRBV2 to TRBJ1-1, with D possibly TRBD1 on 5 matching bases. This sequence was found in a female donor in good health and CMV-seronegative. The sequenced sample was PBMCs. The CDR3 DNA follows: TGTGCCAGCAGATTACAGGTTTCCTCCACTGAAGCTTTCTTT. Protein sequence: CASRLQVSSTEAFF.